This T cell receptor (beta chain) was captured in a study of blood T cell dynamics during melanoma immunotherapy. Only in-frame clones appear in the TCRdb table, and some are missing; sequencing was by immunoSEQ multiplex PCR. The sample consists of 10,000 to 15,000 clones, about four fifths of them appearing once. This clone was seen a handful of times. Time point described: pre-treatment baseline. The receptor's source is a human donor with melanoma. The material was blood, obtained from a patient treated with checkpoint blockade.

CDR3 in amino acids: CASSFEGGLYNEQFF. CDR3 nucleotide sequence: TGTGCCAGCAGCTTCGAGGGGGGGCTCTACAATGAGCAGTTCTTC. The chain combines TRBV5-4 with TRBJ2-1; possibly TRBD2 for D (7 bases). Germline-derived CDR1 and CDR2 are SGHNT and YYREEE (reference sequence). This CDR3 spans 15 amino acids. V lost 2 bases to trimming and J lost 3 bases, with 12 bases between them.